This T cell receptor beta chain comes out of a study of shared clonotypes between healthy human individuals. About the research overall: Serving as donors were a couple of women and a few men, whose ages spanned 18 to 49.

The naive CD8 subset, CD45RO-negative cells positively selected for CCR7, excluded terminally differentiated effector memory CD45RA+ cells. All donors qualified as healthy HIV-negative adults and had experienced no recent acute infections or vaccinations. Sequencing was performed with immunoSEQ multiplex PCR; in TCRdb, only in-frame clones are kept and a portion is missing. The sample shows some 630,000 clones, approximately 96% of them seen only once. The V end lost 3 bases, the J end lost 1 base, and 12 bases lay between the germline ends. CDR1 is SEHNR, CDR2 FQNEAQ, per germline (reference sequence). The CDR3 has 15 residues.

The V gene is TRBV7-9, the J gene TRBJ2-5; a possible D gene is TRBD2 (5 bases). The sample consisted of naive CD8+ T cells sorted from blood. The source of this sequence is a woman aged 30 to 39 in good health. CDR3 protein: CASSFPGLRQETQYF. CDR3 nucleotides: TGTGCCAGCAGCTTTCCTGGACTCCGCCAAGAGACCCAGTACTTC.